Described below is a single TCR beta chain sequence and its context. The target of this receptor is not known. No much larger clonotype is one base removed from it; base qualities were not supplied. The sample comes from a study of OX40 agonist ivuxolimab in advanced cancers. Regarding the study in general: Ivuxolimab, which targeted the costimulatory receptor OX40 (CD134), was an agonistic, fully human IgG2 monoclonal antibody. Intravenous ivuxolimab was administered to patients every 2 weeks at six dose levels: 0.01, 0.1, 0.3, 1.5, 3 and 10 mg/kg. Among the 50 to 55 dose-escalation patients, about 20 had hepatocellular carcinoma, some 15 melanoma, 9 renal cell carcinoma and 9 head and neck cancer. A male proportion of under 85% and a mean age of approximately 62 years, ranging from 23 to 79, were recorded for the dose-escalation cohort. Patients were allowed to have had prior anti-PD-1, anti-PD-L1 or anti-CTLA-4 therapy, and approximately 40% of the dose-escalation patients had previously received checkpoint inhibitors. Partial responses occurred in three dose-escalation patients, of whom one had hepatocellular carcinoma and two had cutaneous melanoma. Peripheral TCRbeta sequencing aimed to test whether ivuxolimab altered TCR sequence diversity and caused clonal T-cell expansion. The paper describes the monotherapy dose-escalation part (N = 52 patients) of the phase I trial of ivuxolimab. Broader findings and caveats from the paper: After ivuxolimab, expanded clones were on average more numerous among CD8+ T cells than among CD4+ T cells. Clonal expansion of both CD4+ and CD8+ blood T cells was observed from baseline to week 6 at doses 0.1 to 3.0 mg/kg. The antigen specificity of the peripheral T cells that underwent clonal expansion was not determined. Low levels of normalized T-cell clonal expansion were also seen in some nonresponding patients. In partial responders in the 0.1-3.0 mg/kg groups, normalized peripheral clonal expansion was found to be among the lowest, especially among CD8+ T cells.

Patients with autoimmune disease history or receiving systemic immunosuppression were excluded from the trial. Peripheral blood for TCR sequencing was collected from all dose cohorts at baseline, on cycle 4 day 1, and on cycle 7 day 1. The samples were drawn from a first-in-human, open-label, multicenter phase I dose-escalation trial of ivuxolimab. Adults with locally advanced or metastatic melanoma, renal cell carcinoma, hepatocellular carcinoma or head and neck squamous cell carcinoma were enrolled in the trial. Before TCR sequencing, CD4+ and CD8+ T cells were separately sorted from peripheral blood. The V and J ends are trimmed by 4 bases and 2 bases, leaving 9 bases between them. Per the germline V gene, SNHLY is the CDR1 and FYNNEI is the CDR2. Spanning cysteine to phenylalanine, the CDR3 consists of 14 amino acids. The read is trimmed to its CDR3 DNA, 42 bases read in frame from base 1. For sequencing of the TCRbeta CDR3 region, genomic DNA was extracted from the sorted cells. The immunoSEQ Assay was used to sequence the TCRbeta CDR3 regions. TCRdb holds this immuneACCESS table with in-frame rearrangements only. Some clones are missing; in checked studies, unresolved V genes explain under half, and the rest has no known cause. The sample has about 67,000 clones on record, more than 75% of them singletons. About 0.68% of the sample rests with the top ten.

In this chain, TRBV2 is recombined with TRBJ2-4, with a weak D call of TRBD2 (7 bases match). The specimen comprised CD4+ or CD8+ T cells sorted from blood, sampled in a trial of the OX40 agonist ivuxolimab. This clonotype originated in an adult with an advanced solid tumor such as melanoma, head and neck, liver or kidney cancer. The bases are TGTGCCAGCAGTGGCGGGGGCACCAAAAACATTCAGTACTTC. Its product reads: CASSGGGTKNIQYF.